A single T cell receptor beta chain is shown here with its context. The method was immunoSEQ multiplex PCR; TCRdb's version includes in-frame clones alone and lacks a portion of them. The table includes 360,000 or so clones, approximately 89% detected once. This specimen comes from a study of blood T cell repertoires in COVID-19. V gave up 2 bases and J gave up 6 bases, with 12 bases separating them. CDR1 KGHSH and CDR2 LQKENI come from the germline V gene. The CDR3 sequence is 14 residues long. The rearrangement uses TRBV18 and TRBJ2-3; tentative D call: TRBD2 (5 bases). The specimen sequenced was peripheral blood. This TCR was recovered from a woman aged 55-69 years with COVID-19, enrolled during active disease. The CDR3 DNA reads TGTGCCAGCTCACCAGGCTCTTCGGGGGATACGCAGTATTTT. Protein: CASSPGSSGDTQYF. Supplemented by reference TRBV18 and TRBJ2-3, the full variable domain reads NAGVMQNPRHLVRRRGQEARLRCSPMKGHSHVYWYRQLPEEGLKFMVYLQKENIIDESGMPKERFSAEFPKEGPSILRIQQVVRGDSAAYFCASSPGSSGDTQYFGPGTRLTVL.